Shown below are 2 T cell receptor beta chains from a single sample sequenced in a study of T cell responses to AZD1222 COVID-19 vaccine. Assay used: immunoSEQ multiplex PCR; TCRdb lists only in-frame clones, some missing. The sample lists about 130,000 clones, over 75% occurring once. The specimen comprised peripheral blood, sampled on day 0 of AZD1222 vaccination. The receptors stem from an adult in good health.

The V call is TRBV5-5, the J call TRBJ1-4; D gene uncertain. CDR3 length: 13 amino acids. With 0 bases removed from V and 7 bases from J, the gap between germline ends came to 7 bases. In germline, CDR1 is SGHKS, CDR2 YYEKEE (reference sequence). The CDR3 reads CASSLAVREKLFF. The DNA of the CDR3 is TGTGCCAGCAGCTTGGCCGTTCGTGAAAAACTGTTTTTT. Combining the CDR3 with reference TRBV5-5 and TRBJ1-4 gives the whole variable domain DAGVTQSPTHLIKTRGQQVTLRCSPISGHKSVSWYQQVLGQGPQFIFQYYEKEERGRGNFPDRFSARQFPNYSSELNVNALLLGDSALYLCASSLAVREKLFFGSGTQLSVL.

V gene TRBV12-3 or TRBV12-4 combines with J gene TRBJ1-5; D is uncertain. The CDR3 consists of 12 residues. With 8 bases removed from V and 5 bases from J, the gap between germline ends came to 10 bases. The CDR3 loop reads CASGQAYQPQHF. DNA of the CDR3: TGTGCCAGCGGGCAAGCTTATCAGCCCCAGCATTTT.